This T cell receptor (beta chain) was identified in a study of T cells after posttransplantation cyclophosphamide. This CDR3 comprises 16 residues. The germline V gene has CDR1 SGHKS and CDR2 YYEKEE (reference sequence). Trimming pared 0 bases from V and 2 bases from J, leaving 15 bases between. Peripheral blood was collected from the related graft donor on the marrow donation day. The repertoire was sequenced with immunoSEQ multiplex PCR; TCRdb's copy has only in-frame clones and lacks some. This sample has tens of thousands of clones, each found more than once. In this sample, this clone turned up many times. Its antigen is unidentified. Study observations and caveats: Later blood repertoires were often dominated by clones from the donor CD8+ memory compartment. TRB clonality was highly associated with recipient CMV seropositivity and reactivation.

The chain carries TRBV5-5 and TRBJ2-7; D unresolved. The sample was PBMCs. This clonotype was obtained from a man between 50 and 59 years old in good health, CMV-negative, and a related stem cell transplant donor. For the CDR3, the DNA is TGTGCCAGCAGCTTGGCCCCCCTCGGGTCGACCTACGAGCAGTACTTC. Its protein is CASSLAPLGSTYEQYF.